The clone carrying this T cell receptor beta chain was counted a few times. These data come from a study of T cells in Graves' hyperthyroidism and ophthalmopathy. At the level of the study: Peripheral blood was acquired at first diagnosis, ahead of any therapy whatsoever.

Unmatched junction bases numbered 12, after V lost 3 bases and J lost 9 bases. Germline CDR1 is DFQATT and CDR2 is SNEGSKA (reference sequence). The CDR3 consists of 15 residues. Amplification of TCR beta CDR3 regions used RNA as the template. HTBI primers were the set used in a first-round RT-PCR of the TCR CDR3. TCRdb re-analysed the multiplex PCR reads in MiXCR, keeping a single row per CDR3 protein. The data contain 300,000 to 500,000 distinct CDR3 sequences, more than 12% of them singletons. The chain carries TRBV20-1 and TRBJ2-1, with 9 bases fitting TRBD2. The sample was blood. The TCR originated in a man between 50 and 59 years old with Graves' ophthalmopathy. The CDR3 sequence is CSASDPGTSWVEQFF. DNA for the CDR3: TGCAGTGCTAGCGACCCCGGGACTAGCTGGGTTGAGCAGTTCTTC.